The next 7 T cell receptor beta chains were all read from a single sample in a study of PD-L1 blockade in urothelial cancer. Assay used: immunoSEQ multiplex PCR; TCRdb lists only in-frame clones, some missing. The data show under 130,000 clones, about 85% seen once. The sequencing used PBMCs, collected around atezolizumab (anti-PD-L1) treatment. These receptors were obtained from a man over 45 with urothelial cancer.

This clone turned up a few times. The chain combines TRBV5-1 with TRBJ2-7; D is unresolved. Deletions cut 7 bases from V and 6 bases from J, with 23 bases between. This CDR3 comprises 15 residues. Germline CDR1 reads SGHRS; CDR2 reads YFSETQ. Here the CDR3 reads CASRLEVGEVLEQYF. In nucleotides, the CDR3 is TGCGCCAGCCGCCTTGAGGTGGGTGAAGTCCTCGAGCAGTACTTC. Combining the CDR3 with reference TRBV5-1 and TRBJ2-7 gives the whole variable domain KAGVTQTPRYLIKTRGQQVTLSCSPISGHRSVSWYQQTPGQGLQFLFEYFSETQRNKGNFPGRFSGRQFSNSRSEMNVSTLELGDSALYLCASRLEVGEVLEQYFGPGTRLTVT.

The chain recombines TRBV7-6 with TRBJ2-3, with D maybe TRBD2 (6 bases). Germline V gives CDR1 SGHVS, CDR2 FNYEAQ. CDR3 size: 17 residues. V was shortened by 9 bases and J by 3 bases, with 25 bases between the two germline ends. The CDR3 DNA sequence: TGTGCCAGACTCCGCCCAAGACCGGGACTGCAAACAGATACGCAGTATTTT. Encoded protein: CARLRPRPGLQTDTQYF. The entire variable domain, with the rest obtained from reference TRBV7-6 and TRBJ2-3, is as follows: GAGVSQSPRYKVTKRGQDVALRCDPISGHVSLYWYRQALGQGPEFLTYFNYEAQQDKSGLPNDRFSAERPEGSISTLTIQRTEQRDSAMYRCARLRPRPGLQTDTQYFGPGTRLTVL.

The gene calls are TRBV19 and TRBJ1-2, with D perhaps matching TRBD1 (6 bases). This CDR3 has 13 residues. The germline gives CDR1 LNHDA, CDR2 SQIVND (reference sequence). V lost 3 bases to trimming and J lost 4 bases, with 9 bases between them. Here the CDR3 reads CASSITGLYGYTF. The CDR3 DNA reads TGTGCCAGTAGTATCACAGGGCTCTATGGCTACACCTTC.

This clone appeared a few times. The chain carries TRBV7-8 and TRBJ2-4; a weak D match, TRBD2 (6 bases). V was trimmed by 6 bases and J by 9 bases, leaving 15 bases between them. The CDR3 totals 13 residues. Germline V CDR1 and CDR2: SGHVS, FQNEAQ. The CDR3 coding sequence is TGTGCCAGCAGTGAAAAACTGGGGGGCATTCAGTACTTC. Translated, it gives CASSEKLGGIQYF.

The chain uses TRBV28 and TRBJ2-2, with 8 bases matching TRBD1. V lost 6 bases, J lost 3 bases, and 6 bases stayed unmatched. This CDR3 spans 15 amino acids. Germline CDR1 is MDHEN and CDR2 is SYDVKM. CDR3 nucleotides: TGTGCCAGCAGGCCAGGGGGCACGGACACCGGGGAGCTGTTTTTT. Residues: CASRPGGTDTGELFF. The full variable domain, with the rest looked up from reference TRBV28 and TRBJ2-2, is DVKVTQSSRYLVKRTGEKVFLECVQDMDHENMFWYRQDPGLGLRLIYFSYDVKMKEKGDIPEGYSVSREKKERFSLILESASTNQTSMYLCASRPGGTDTGELFFGEGSRLTVL.

The table lists this clone with a few counts. This chain links TRBV27 with TRBJ1-2, with D perhaps matching TRBD1 (6 bases). Germline values: CDR1 MNHEY, CDR2 SMNVEV (reference sequence). Trimming removed 6 bases at V and 4 bases at J, with 15 bases between. CDR3 length equals 14 residues. This chain's CDR3 is CASSPTGTTYGYTF. CDR3 in DNA: TGTGCCAGCAGCCCCACAGGGACGACCTATGGCTACACCTTC.

For this clone: The conserved phenylalanine or tryptophan is not found at the CDR3 terminus, so this likely reflects a read error. The DNA is left out, because the CDR3 cannot be placed on it with certainty; the CDR3 is given as TCRdb lists it. The chain has TRBV10-1 and TRBJ1-5; the table's D call of TRBD1 was not tested on the DNA. From germline, CDR1 is WNHNN and CDR2 SYGVQD (reference sequence). The CDR3 comprises 8 residues, both ends counted. The CDR3 sequence is CASSESAI.